This paragraph reports one TCR beta chain. The entry originates in a study of blood T cells in healthy people across ages. V was pared by 4 bases and J by 6 bases, with 8 bases of the junction left unmatched. The CDR3 spans 17 residues. Next came a second PCR, run for roughly 7 to 12 cycles, which used a sample-barcoded 5' primer along with a J-beta primer mix. TCRdb passed the 5' RACE reads through MiXCR, listing each CDR3 protein once. The table records 700,000 to 850,000 distinct CDR3 sequences, about 55% of them present only once. Peripheral blood samples of approximately 10 milliliters were drawn from each donor. Each sample provided at least 6 micrograms of extracted total RNA.

The gene calls are TRBV12-3 or TRBV12-4 and TRBJ2-1; 14 nucleotides line up with TRBD2. The TCR was taken from a man older than 75 in good health. Sequenced input: blood. CDR3 in DNA: TGTGCCAGCAGTTCCGGAAGGACTAGCGGGGGGACCAATGAGCAGTTCTTC. This sequence encodes CASSSGRTSGGTNEQFF.